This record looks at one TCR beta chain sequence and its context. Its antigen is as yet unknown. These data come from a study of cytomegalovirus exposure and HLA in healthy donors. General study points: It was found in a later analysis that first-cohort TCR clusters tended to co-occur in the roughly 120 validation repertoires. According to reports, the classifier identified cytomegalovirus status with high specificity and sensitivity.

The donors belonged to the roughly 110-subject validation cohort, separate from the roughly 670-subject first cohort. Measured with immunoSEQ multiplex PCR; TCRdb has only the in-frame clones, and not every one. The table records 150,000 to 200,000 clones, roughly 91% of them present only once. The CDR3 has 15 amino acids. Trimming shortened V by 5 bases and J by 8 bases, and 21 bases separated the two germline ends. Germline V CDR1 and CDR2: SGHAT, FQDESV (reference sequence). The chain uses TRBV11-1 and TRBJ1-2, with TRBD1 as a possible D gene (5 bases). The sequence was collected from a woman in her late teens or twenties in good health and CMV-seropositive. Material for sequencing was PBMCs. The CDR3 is CASSLRTGFVTGYTF. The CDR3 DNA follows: TGTGCCAGCAGCCTGCGAACAGGTTTCGTAACGGGCTACACCTTC.